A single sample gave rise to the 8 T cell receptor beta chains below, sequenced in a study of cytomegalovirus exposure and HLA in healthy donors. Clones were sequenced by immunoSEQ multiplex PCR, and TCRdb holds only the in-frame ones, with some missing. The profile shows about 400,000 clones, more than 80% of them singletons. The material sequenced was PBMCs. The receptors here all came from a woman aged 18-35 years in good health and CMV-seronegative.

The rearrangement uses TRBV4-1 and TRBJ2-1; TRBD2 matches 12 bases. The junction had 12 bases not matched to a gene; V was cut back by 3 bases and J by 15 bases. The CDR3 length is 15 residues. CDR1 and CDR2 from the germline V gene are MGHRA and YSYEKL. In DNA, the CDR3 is TGCGCCAGCAGCCATTTGCTGACTAGCGGGAGTTTGCCGTTCTTC. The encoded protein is CASSHLLTSGSLPFF.

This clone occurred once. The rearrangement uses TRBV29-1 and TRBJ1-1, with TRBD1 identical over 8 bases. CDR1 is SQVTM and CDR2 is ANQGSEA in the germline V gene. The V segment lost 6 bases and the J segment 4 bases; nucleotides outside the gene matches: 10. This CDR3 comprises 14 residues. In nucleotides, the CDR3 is TGCAGCGTGGTCACCGGGACAGGAAGCACTGAAGCTTTCTTT. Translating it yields CSVVTGTGSTEAFF.

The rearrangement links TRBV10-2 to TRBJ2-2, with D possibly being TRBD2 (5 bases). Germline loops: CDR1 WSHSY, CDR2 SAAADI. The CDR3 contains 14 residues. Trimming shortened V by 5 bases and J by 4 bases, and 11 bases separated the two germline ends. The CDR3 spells CASSLAAVTGELFF. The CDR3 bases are TGCGCCAGCAGTCTAGCAGCGGTCACCGGGGAGCTGTTTTTT.

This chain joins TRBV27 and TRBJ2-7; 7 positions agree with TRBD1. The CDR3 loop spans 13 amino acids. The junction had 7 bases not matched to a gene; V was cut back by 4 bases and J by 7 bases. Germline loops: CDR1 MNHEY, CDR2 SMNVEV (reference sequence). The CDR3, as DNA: TGTGCCAGCAGTTCAGCGACAGGGTGGGAGCAGTACTTC. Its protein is CASSSATGWEQYF.

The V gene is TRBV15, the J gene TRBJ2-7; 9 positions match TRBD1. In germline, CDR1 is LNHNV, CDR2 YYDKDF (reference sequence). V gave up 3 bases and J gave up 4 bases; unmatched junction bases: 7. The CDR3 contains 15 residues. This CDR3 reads CATSSMRDREYEQYF. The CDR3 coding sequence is TGTGCCACCAGCAGCATGAGGGACAGGGAATACGAGCAGTACTTC.

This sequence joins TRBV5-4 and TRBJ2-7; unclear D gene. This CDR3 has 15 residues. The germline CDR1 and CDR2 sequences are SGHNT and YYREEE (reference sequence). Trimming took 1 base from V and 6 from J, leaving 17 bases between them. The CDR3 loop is CASSLLNEAMTEQYF. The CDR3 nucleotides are TGTGCCAGCAGCTTGTTAAATGAGGCTATGACCGAGCAGTACTTC.

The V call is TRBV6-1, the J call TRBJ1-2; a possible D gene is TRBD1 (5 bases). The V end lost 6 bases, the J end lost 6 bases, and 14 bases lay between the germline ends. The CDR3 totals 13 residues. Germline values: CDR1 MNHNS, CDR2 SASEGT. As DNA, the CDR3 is TGTGCCAGCAGCCAGGGTGGCGATAATGGCTACACCTTC. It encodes CASSQGGDNGYTF.

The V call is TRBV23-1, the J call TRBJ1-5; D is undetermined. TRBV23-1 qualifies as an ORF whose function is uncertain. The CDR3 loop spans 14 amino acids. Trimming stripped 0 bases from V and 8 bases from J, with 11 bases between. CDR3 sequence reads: CASSQSRAAEPQHF. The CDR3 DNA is TGCGCCAGCAGTCAATCGCGAGCGGCGGAGCCCCAGCATTTT.